This TCR beta chain appears in the sequencing data of a study of blood T cells in healthy people across ages. Across the study: In model experiments, template switching was able to capture about one barcoded beta molecule for every two T cells that were present. Whole-study results and caveats: Higher diversity and more naive CD4+ cells were features of long-lived donors, compared to aged donors.

Per individual sample, total RNA of at least 5.5 micrograms was extracted. The length of the CDR3 is 17 residues. CDR1 is KGHSH, CDR2 LQKENI, per germline. Germline trimming cut 3 bases from V and 2 bases from J; bases unmatched to any gene: 6. A word on this clonotype: No antigen is known for it.

A second PCR of roughly 7 to 11 cycles used a sample-barcoded 5' primer and a J-beta primer mix. TCRdb ran MiXCR on the 5' RACE reads and lists one entry per CDR3 protein. The sample records 1.2 million to 1.5 million distinct CDR3 sequences, around 42% being singletons. This clonotype originated in a woman aged 18-35 years in good health. What was sequenced was blood. This chain connects TRBV18 to TRBJ2-1, with 11 bases that match TRBD2. The CDR3 nucleotides read TGTGCCAGCTCACCTCCTAGCGGGAGGAACCCCTACAATGAGCAGTTCTTC. This sequence encodes CASSPPSGRNPYNEQFF. The full variable domain, completed using reference TRBV18 and TRBJ2-1, is NAGVMQNPRHLVRRRGQEARLRCSPMKGHSHVYWYRQLPEEGLKFMVYLQKENIIDESGMPKERFSAEFPKEGPSILRIQQVVRGDSAAYFCASSPPSGRNPYNEQFFGPGTRLTVL.